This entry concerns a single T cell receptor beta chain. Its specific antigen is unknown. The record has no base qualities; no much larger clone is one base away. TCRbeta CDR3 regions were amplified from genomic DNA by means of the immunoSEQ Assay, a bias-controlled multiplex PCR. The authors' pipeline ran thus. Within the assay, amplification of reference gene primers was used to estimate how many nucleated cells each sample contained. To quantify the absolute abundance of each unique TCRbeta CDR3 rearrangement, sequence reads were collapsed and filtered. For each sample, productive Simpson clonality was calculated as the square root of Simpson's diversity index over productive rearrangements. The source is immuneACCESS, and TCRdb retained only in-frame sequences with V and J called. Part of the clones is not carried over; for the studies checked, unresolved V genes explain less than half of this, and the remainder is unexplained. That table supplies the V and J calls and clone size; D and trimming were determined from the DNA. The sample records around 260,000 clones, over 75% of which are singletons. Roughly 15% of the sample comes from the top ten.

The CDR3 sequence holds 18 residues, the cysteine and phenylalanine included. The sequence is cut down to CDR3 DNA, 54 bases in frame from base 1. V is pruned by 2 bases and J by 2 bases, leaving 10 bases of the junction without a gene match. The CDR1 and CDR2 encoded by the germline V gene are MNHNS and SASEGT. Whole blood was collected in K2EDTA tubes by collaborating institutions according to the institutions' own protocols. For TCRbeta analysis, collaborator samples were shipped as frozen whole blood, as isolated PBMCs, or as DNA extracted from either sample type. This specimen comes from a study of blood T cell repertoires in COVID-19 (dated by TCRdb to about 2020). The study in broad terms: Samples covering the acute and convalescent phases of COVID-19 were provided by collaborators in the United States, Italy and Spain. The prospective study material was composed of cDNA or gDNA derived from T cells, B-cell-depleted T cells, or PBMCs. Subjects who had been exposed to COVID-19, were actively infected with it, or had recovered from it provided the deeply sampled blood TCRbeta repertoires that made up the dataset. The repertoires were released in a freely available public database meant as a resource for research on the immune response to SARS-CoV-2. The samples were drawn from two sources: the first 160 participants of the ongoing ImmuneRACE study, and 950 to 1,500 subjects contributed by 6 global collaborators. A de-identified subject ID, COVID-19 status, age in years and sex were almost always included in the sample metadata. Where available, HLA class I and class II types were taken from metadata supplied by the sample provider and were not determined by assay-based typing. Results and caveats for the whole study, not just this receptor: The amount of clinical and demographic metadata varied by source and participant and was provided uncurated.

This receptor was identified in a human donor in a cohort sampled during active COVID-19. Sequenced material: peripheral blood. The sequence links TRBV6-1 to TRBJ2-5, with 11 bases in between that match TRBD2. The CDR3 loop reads CASSERSPGLAVQETQYF. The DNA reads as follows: TGTGCCAGCAGTGAAAGGTCCCCGGGACTAGCGGTTCAAGAGACCCAGTACTTC.